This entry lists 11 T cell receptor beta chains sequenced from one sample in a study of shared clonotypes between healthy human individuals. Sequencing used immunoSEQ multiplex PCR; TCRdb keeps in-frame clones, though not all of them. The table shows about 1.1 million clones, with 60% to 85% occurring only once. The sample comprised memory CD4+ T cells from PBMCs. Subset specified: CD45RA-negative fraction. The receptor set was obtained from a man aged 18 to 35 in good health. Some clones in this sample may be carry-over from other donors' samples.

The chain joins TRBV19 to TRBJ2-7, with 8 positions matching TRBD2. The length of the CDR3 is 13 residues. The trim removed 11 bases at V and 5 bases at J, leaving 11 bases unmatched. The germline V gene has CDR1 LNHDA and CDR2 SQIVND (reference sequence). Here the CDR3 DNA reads TGTGCCTCACGGGGGGGACTATTCAACGAGCAGTACTTC. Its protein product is CASRGGLFNEQYF.

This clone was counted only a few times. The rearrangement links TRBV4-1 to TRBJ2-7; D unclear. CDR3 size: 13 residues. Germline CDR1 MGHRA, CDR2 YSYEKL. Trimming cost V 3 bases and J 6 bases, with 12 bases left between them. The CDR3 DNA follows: TGCGCCAGCAGCCACCCTAATGGGCTCGAGCAGTACTTC. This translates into CASSHPNGLEQYF.

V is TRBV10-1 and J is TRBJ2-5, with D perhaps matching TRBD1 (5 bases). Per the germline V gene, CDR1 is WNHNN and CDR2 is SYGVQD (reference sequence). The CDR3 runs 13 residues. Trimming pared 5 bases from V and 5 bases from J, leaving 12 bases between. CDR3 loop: CASSQQAQETQYF. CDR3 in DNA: TGCGCCAGCAGTCAACAGGCCCAGGAGACCCAGTACTTC.

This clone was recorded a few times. CDR3 residues: CASRSGRGRGEQFF. Written as DNA, the CDR3 is TGTGCCAGCAGGAGCGGGAGGGGGCGAGGTGAGCAGTTCTTC. The V call is TRBV7-8, the J call TRBJ2-1; 10 positions agree with TRBD2. The CDR3 length is 14 residues. CDR1 is SGHVS, CDR2 FQNEAQ, per germline. The ends lost 6 bases at V and 9 bases at J; junction bases unmatched: 8.

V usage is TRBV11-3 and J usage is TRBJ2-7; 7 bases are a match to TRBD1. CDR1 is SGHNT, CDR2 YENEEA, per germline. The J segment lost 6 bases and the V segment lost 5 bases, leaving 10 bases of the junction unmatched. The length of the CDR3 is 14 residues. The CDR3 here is CASSPGTETSEQYF. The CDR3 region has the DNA TGTGCCAGCAGCCCGGGGACAGAAACAAGCGAGCAGTACTTC.

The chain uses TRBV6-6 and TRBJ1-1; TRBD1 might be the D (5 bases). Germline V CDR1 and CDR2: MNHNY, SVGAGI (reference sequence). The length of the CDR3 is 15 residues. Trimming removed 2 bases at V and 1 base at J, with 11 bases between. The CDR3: CASSYTGTANTEAFF. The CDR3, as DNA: TGTGCCAGCAGTTACACCGGGACGGCGAACACTGAAGCTTTCTTT.

The CDR3 loop is CASSEAPTGGITGNTIYF. Here the CDR3 DNA reads TGTGCCAGCAGTGAAGCTCCGACAGGGGGCATTACTGGAAACACCATATATTTT. This rearrangement joins TRBV6-1 to TRBJ1-3; 10 bases are a match to TRBD1. With 0 bases clipped from V and 2 bases from J, the junction kept 7 bases outside the gene matches. This CDR3 comprises 18 residues. The germline gives CDR1 MNHNS, CDR2 SASEGT.

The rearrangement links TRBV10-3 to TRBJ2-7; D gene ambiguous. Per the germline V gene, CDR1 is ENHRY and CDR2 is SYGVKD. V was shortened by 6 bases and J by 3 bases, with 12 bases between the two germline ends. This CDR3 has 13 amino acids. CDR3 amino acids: CAISPVGNYEQYF. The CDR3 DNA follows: TGTGCCATCAGCCCCGTTGGGAACTACGAGCAGTACTTC.

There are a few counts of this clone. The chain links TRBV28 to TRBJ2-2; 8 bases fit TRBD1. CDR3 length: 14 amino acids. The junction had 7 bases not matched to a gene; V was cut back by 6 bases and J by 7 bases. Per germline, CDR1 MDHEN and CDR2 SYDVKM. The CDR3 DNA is TGTGCCAGCAGCAGGGGGCGCGCTATCGGGGAGCTGTTTTTT. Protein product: CASSRGRAIGELFF.

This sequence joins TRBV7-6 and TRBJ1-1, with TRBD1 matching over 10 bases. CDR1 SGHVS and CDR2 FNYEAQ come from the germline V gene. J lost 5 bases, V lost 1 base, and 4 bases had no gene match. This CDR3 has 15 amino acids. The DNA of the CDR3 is TGTGCCAGCAGCTTAGACGGGACAGGGGAGACTGAAGCTTTCTTT. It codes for CASSLDGTGETEAFF.

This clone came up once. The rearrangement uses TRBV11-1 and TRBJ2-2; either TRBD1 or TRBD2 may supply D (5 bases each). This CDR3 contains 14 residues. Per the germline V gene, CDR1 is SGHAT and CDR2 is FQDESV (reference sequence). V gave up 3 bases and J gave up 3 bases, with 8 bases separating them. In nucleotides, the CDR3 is TGTGCCAGCAGCTTCAGAGGGGACACCGGGGAGCTGTTTTTT. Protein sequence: CASSFRGDTGELFF.